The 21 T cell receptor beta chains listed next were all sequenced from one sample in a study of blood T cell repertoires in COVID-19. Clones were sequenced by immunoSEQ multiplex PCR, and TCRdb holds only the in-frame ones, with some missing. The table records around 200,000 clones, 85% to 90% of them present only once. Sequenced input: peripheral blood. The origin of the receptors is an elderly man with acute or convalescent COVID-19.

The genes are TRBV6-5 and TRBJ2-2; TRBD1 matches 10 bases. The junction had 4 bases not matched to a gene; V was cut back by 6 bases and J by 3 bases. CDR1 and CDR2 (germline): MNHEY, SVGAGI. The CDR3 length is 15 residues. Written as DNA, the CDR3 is TGTGCCAGCAGCCAGACAGGGGGCCACACCGGGGAGCTGTTTTTT. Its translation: CASSQTGGHTGELFF.

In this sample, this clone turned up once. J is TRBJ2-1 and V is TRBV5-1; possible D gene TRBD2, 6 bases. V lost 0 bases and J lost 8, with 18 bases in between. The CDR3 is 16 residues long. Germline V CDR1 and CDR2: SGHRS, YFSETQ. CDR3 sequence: CASSLVLARVGDEQFF. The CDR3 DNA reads TGCGCCAGCAGCTTGGTGCTAGCGAGGGTGGGGGATGAGCAGTTCTTC.

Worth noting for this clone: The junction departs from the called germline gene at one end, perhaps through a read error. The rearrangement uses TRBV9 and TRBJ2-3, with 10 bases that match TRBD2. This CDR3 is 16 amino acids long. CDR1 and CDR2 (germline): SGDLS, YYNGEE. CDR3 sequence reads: CASSVDPSGSSDTQYF. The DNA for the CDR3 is TGTGCCAGCAGCGTAGATCCTAGCGGGAGTTCAGACACGCAGTATTTT.

The CDR3 protein is CASKEGSYNSPLHF. CDR3 nucleotides: TGTGCCAGTAAGGAGGGCTCCTATAATTCACCCCTCCACTTT. The chain uses TRBV19 and TRBJ1-6; no definite D call. Between the trimmed V and J ends, which lost 7 bases and 0 bases, there was a span of 7 bases. CDR1 and CDR2 from the germline V gene are LNHDA and SQIVND (reference sequence). The CDR3 contains 14 residues. The full variable domain, with the rest looked up from reference TRBV19 and TRBJ1-6, is DGGITQSPKYLFRKEGQNVTLSCEQNLNHDAMYWYRQDPGQGLRLIYYSQIVNDFQKGDIAEGYSVSREKKESFPLTVTSAQKNPTAFYLCASKEGSYNSPLHFGNGTRLTVT.

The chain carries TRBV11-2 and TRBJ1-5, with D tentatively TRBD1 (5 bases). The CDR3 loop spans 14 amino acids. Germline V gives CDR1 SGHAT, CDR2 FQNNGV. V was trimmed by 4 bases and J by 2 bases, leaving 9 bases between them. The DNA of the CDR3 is TGTGCCAGCAGCTCACAGGCTGGCAATCAGCCCCAGCATTTT. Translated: CASSSQAGNQPQHF.

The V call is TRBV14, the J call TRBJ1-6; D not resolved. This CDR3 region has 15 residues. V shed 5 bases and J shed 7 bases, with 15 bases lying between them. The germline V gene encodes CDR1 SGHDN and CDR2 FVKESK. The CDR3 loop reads CASSTPQGVNSPLHF. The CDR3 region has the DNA TGTGCCAGCAGCACACCCCAAGGAGTGAATTCACCCCTCCACTTT.

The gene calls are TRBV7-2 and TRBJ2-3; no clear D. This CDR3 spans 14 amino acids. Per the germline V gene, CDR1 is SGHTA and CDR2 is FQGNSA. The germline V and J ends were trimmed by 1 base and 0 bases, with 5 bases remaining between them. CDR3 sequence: CASSLVYSTDTQYF. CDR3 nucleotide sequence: TGTGCCAGCAGCTTAGTATATAGCACAGATACGCAGTATTTT.

CDR3: CASSPFWTSGIPYEQYF. CDR3 nucleotide sequence: TGTGCCAGCAGCCCATTTTGGACTAGCGGGATCCCCTACGAGCAGTACTTC. The J gene is TRBJ2-7, the V gene TRBV7-9; 12 nucleotides agree with TRBD2. V gave up 5 bases and J gave up 2 bases; unmatched junction bases: 10. CDR3 length equals 17 residues. The V gene's germline CDR1 is SEHNR and CDR2 FQNEAQ (reference sequence).

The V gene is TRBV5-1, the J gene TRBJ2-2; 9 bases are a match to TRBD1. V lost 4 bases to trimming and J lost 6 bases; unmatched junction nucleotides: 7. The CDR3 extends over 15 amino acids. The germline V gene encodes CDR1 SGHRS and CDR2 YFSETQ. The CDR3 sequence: CASSPRQGEAGELFF. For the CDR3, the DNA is TGCGCCAGCAGCCCGAGACAGGGGGAGGCCGGGGAGCTGTTTTTT.

CDR3 loop: CASSEGGDNLRAFF. The CDR3 nucleotides read TGTGCCAGCAGTGAAGGAGGGGACAACTTGCGGGCTTTCTTT. The chain couples TRBV6-1 to TRBJ1-1, with a possible D match to TRBD1 (6 bases). The ends were cut back, 1 base at V and 11 bases at J, with 17 bases in the middle. This CDR3 contains 14 residues. Germline V CDR1 and CDR2: MNHNS, SASEGT.

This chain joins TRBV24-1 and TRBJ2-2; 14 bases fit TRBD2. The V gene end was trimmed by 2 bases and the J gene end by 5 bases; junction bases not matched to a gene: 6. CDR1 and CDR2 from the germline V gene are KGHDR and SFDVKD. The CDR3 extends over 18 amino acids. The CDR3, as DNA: TGTGCCACCAGTGATTCCCACGGGACTAGCGGGAGTACCGGGGAGCTGTTTTTT. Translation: CATSDSHGTSGSTGELFF.

In nucleotides, the CDR3 is TGTGCCACCAGCAAGGGGACAGGGGCAGGGTCAGATACGCAGTATTTT. Residues: CATSKGTGAGSDTQYF. This chain joins TRBV15 and TRBJ2-3; 10 nucleotides align to TRBD1. J lost 4 bases, V lost 4 bases, and 8 bases had no gene match. In germline, CDR1 is LNHNV, CDR2 YYDKDF (reference sequence). The CDR3 has 16 residues.

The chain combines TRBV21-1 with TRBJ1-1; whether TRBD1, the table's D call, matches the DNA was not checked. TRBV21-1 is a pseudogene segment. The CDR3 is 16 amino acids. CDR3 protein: CASSKPRDRGMTEAFF. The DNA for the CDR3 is TGTGCCAGCAGCAAACCTCGGGACAGGGGGATGACTGAAGCTTTCTTT.

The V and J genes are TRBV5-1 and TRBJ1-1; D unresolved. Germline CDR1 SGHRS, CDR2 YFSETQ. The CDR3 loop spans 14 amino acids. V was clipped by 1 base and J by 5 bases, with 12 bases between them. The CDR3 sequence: CASSLPVGGTEAFF. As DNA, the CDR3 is TGCGCCAGCAGCTTGCCGGTAGGAGGGACTGAAGCTTTCTTT.

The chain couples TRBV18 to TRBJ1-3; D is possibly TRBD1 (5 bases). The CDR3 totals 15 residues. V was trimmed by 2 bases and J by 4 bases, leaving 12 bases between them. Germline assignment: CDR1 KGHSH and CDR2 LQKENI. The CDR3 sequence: CASSPIQGLGNTIYF. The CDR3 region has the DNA TGTGCCAGCTCACCAATCCAGGGACTCGGAAACACCATATATTTT.

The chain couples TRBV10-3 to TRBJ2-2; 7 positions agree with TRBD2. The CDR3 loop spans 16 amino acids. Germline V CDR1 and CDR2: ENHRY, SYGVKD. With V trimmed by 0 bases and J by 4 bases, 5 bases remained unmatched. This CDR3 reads CAISESSSGPTGELFF. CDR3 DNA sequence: TGTGCCATCAGTGAGTCCAGTAGCGGGCCCACCGGGGAGCTGTTTTTT.

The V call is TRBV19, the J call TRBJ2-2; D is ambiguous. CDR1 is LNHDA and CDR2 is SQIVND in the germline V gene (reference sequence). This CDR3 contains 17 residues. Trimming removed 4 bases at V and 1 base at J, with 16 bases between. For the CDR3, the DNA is TGTGCCAGTAGTAGCCCTTGGCGACTTCAGAACACCGGGGAGCTGTTTTTT. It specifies CASSSPWRLQNTGELFF.

CDR3 DNA: TGTGCCATCAGTCGGACTAGCGGGAGTTCAAGGGACGAGCAGTACGTC. It yields the protein CAISRTSGSSRDEQYV. The chain carries TRBV10-3 and TRBJ2-7; 13 nucleotides agree with TRBD2. The V segment lost 5 bases and the J segment 5 bases; nucleotides outside the gene matches: 9. The CDR3 is 16 amino acids. CDR1 and CDR2 (germline): ENHRY, SYGVKD.

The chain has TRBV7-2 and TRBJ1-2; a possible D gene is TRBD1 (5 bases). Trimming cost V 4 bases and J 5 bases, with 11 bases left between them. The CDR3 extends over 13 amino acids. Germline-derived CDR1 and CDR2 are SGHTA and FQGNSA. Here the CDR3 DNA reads TGTGCCAGCAGCTCCCAGGGACTATATGGCTACACCTTC. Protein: CASSSQGLYGYTF.

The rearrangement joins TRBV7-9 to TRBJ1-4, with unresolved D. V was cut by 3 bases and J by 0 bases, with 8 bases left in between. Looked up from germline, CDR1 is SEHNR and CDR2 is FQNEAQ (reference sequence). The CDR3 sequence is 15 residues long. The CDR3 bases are TGTGCCAGCAGCTTTTCCGGTGCAACTAATGAAAAACTGTTTTTT. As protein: CASSFSGATNEKLFF.

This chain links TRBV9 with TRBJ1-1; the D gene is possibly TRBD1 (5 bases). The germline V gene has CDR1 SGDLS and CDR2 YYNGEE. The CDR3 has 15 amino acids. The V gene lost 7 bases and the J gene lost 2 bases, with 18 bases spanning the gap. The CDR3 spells CASASTQEPNTEAFF. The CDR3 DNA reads TGTGCCAGCGCCTCGACACAGGAGCCAAACACTGAAGCTTTCTTT. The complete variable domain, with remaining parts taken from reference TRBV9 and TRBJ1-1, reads DSGVTQTPKHLITATGQRVTLRCSPRSGDLSVYWYQQSLDQGLQFLIQYYNGEERAKGNILERFSAQQFPDLHSELNLSSLELGDSALYFCASASTQEPNTEAFFGQGTRLTVV.